The 14 T cell receptor beta chains below all came from one sample that was sequenced in a study of T cells in Graves' hyperthyroidism and ophthalmopathy. Amplification yielded TCR beta CDR3 regions, with RNA transcripts as the source. HTBI primers were employed in a first-round RT-PCR of the TCR CDR3. TCRdb analysed the multiplex PCR reads with MiXCR anew, one entry per CDR3 protein. The repertoire holds about 100,000 distinct CDR3 sequences, with 15% to 20% as singletons. Material for sequencing was blood. The receptors derive from a woman between 45 and 65 years old with Graves' hyperthyroidism.

This clonotype has ten or more counts. The V and J genes are TRBV3-1 and TRBJ2-3; 7 bases fit TRBD2. The V segment lost 6 bases and the J segment 2 bases; nucleotides outside the gene matches: 8. The CDR3 is 15 amino acids. Germline V CDR1 and CDR2: LGHDT, YNNKEL (reference sequence). The CDR3 DNA follows: TGTGCCAGCAGTGGGGGGGAGCGGACCACAGATACGCAGTATTTT. Translated, it gives CASSGGERTTDTQYF.

This clonotype was counted ten times or more. The genes are TRBV28 and TRBJ1-4, with 11 bases fitting TRBD1. The junction had 6 bases not matched to a gene; V was cut back by 2 bases and J by 7 bases. The CDR3 runs to 16 residues. Germline V lookup: CDR1 MDHEN, CDR2 SYDVKM. CDR3: CASSLTRTGGLEKLFF. The CDR3 nucleotides read TGTGCCAGCAGTTTAACTCGGACAGGGGGCCTTGAAAAACTGTTTTTT.

In its sample, this clonotype was seen many times. This rearrangement joins TRBV20-1 to TRBJ2-7, with 10 bases that match TRBD1. Trimming took 0 bases from V and 2 from J; bases not matched to a gene: 4. The CDR3 spans 15 residues. Per germline, CDR1 DFQATT and CDR2 SNEGSKA (reference sequence). The CDR3 DNA follows: TGCAGTGCTAGAGATAAGGACAGGGGGGCCTACGAGCAGTACTTC. Protein sequence: CSARDKDRGAYEQYF.

Many counts were recorded for this clonotype. The chain carries TRBV24-1 and TRBJ2-1; D may be TRBD2 (6 bases). Per the germline V gene, CDR1 is KGHDR and CDR2 is SFDVKD. Trimming cost V 3 bases and J 4 bases, with 21 bases left between them. The CDR3 length is 18 residues. CDR3 region: CATSDPQGGKGSYNEQFF. CDR3 in DNA: TGTGCCACCAGTGATCCCCAAGGCGGGAAGGGCTCTTACAATGAGCAGTTCTTC.

This clonotype came up many times. This chain connects TRBV7-8 to TRBJ2-1; the D is unclear. The CDR3 runs to 12 residues. V was trimmed by 2 bases and J by 8 bases, leaving 7 bases between them. CDR1 and CDR2 from the germline V gene are SGHVS and FQNEAQ. Here the CDR3 DNA reads TGTGCCAGCAGCTTAACGCGGTATGAGCAGTTCTTC. Its protein is CASSLTRYEQFF.

The chain has TRBV28 and TRBJ2-1; 15 bases agree with TRBD2. CDR3 size: 15 residues. CDR1 is MDHEN, CDR2 SYDVKM, per germline. The V and J ends lost 8 bases and 9 bases, in that order; junction bases with no gene match: 8. Written as DNA, the CDR3 is TGTGCCAGCTGGGGACTAGCGGGAGGTGGGCGTGAGCAGTTCTTC. It codes for CASWGLAGGGREQFF. Full variable domain (missing parts from reference TRBV28 and TRBJ2-1): DVKVTQSSRYLVKRTGEKVFLECVQDMDHENMFWYRQDPGLGLRLIYFSYDVKMKEKGDIPEGYSVSREKKERFSLILESASTNQTSMYLCASWGLAGGGREQFFGPGTRLTVL.

This clonotype was counted many times. An end of the junction differs from the germline gene, which may be a read error. V is TRBV7-3 and J is TRBJ2-2; TRBD2 matches at 11 bases. Germline CDR1 SGHTA, CDR2 FQGTGA. This CDR3 spans 16 amino acids. Written as DNA, the CDR3 is TGTGCCAGCAGCCTAACTAGCGGGAGAGATACCGGGGAGCTGTTTTTT. It specifies CASSLTSGRDTGELFF.

This clonotype has a count of ten or more. This chain joins TRBV28 and TRBJ2-5; 10 bases are shared with TRBD2. Losses at the gene ends were 3 bases for V and 1 base for J; bases not matched to a gene: 2. There are 15 residues in the CDR3. Germline loops: CDR1 MDHEN, CDR2 SYDVKM. The CDR3 here is CASSFASGSQETQYF. CDR3 in DNA: TGTGCCAGCAGTTTCGCTAGCGGGAGCCAAGAGACCCAGTACTTC.

The V gene is TRBV10-2, the J gene TRBJ2-7; D is unresolved. There are 13 residues in the CDR3. CDR1 and CDR2 (germline): WSHSY, SAAADI. Trimming removed 0 bases from V and 3 bases from J, with 6 bases in between. Here the CDR3 DNA reads TGCGCCAGCAGTGAGTCGACACACTACGAGCAGTACTTC. Amino acids: CASSESTHYEQYF.

This clonotype was recorded at least ten times. The V call is TRBV24-1, the J call TRBJ2-5; D is uncertain. In germline, CDR1 is KGHDR, CDR2 SFDVKD. CDR3 size: 14 residues. The ends were cut back, 0 bases at V and 5 bases at J, with 9 bases in the middle. The CDR3 sequence: CATSDLLDWETQYF. The CDR3 DNA sequence: TGTGCCACCAGTGATTTGCTAGATTGGGAGACCCAGTACTTC.

This clonotype was seen many times. The CDR3: CASSLEARPSGANVLTF. The DNA of the CDR3 is TGTGCCAGCAGCTTAGAGGCCAGGCCCTCTGGGGCCAACGTCCTGACTTTC. The chain joins TRBV11-2 to TRBJ2-6; D gene uncertain. The CDR3 sequence is 17 residues long. The germline V and J ends were trimmed by 0 bases and 0 bases, with 9 bases remaining between them. Germline V lookup: CDR1 SGHAT, CDR2 FQNNGV. Full variable domain (remainder filled in from reference TRBV11-2 and TRBJ2-6): EAGVAQSPRYKIIEKRQSVAFWCNPISGHATLYWYQQILGQGPKLLIQFQNNGVVDDSQLPKDRFSAERLKGVDSTLKIQPAKLEDSAVYLCASSLEARPSGANVLTFGAGSRLTVL.

Ten or more counts support this clonotype. The chain combines TRBV28 with TRBJ1-2; no definite D call. V shed 2 bases and J shed 5 bases, with 12 bases lying between them. Looked up from germline, CDR1 is MDHEN and CDR2 is SYDVKM. CDR3 length: 14 amino acids. CDR3 sequence (DNA): TGTGCCAGCAGTTTAGGACTCCAGGTTTATGGCTACACCTTC. Protein product: CASSLGLQVYGYTF.

This clonotype was detected many times. This rearrangement joins TRBV6-2 or TRBV6-3 to TRBJ1-2; D gene uncertain. Germline lookup yields CDR1 MNHEY and CDR2 SVGEGT. The CDR3 is 13 residues long. The V end lost 6 bases, the J end lost 0 bases, and 8 bases lay between the germline ends. The CDR3 reads CASRDRANYGYTF. The CDR3 region has the DNA TGTGCCAGCAGGGACCGAGCTAACTATGGCTACACCTTC.

The table lists this clonotype with many counts. The genes are TRBV20-1 and TRBJ2-5, with a tentative D call TRBD2 (6 bases). CDR1 and CDR2 (germline): DFQATT, SNEGSKA (reference sequence). This CDR3 contains 14 residues. Trimming stripped 3 bases from V and 5 bases from J, with 16 bases between. The CDR3 loop reads CSASAYSGVETQYF. The CDR3 nucleotides read TGCAGTGCTAGCGCCTATAGCGGAGTGGAGACCCAGTACTTC.